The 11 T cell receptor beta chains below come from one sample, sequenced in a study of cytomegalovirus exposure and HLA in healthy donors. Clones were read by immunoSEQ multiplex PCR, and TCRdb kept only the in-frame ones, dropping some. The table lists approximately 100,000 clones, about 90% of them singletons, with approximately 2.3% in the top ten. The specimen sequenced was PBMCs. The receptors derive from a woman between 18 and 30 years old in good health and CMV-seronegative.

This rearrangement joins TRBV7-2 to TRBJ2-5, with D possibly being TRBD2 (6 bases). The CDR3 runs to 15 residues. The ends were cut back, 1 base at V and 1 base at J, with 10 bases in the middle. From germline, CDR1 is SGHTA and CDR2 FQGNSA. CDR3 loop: CASSLGLSGQETQYF. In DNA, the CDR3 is TGTGCCAGCAGCTTAGGGCTTAGCGGCCAAGAGACCCAGTACTTC.

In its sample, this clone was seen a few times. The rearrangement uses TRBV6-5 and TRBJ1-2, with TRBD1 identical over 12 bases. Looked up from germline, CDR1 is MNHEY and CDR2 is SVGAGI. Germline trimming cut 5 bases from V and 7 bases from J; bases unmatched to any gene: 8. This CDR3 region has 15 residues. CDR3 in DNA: TGTGCCAGCAGTAGGGGACAGGGGGCGATGGGTGGCTACACCTTC. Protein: CASSRGQGAMGGYTF.

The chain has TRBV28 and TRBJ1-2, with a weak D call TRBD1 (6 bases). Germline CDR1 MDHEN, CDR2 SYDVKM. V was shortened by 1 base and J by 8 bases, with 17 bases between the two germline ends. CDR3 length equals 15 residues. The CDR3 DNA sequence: TGTGCCAGCAGTTTATCCCCGCACAGGGCTTGGGGCTACACCTTC. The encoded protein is CASSLSPHRAWGYTF.

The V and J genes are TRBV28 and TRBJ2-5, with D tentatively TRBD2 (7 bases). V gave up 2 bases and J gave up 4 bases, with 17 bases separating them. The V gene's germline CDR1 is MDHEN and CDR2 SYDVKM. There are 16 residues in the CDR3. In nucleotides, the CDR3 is TGTGCCAGCAGTTTAGAGGGTGCAGGGGAGGGAGAGACCCAGTACTTC. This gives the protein CASSLEGAGEGETQYF.

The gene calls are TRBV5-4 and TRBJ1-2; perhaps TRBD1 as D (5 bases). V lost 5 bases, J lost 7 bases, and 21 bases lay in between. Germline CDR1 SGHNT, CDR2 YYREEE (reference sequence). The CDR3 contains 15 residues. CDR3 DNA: TGTGCCAGCAGTATTCAGGGTACCGGGTCGGGTGGCTACACCTTC. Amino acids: CASSIQGTGSGGYTF. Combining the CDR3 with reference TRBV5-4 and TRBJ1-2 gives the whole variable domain ETGVTQSPTHLIKTRGQQVTLRCSSQSGHNTVSWYQQALGQGPQFIFQYYREEENGRGNFPPRFSGLQFPNYSSELNVNALELDDSALYLCASSIQGTGSGGYTFGSGTRLTVV.

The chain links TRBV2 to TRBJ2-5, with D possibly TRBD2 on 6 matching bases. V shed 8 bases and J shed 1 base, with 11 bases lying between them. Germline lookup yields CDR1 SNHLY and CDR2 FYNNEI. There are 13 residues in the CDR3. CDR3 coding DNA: TGTGCCAGCGCGGGAACGGCCCAAGAGACCCAGTACTTC. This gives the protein CASAGTAQETQYF.

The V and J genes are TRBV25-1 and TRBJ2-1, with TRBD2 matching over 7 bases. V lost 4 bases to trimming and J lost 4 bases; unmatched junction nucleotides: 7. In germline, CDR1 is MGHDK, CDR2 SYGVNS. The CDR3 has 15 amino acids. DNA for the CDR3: TGTGCCAGCAGTGTCCAGCGGGACCCATACAATGAGCAGTTCTTC. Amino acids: CASSVQRDPYNEQFF.

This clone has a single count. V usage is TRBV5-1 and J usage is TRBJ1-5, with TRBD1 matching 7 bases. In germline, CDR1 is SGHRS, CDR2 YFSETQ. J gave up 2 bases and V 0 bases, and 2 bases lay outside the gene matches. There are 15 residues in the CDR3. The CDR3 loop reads CASSLDTGGNQPQHF. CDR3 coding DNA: TGCGCCAGCAGCTTGGATACAGGGGGCAATCAGCCCCAGCATTTT.

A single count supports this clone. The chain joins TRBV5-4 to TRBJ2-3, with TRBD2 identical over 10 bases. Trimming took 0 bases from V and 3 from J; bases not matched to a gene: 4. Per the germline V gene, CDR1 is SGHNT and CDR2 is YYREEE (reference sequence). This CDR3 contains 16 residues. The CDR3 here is CASSLVPAGGTDTQYF. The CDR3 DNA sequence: TGTGCCAGCAGCTTGGTTCCAGCGGGGGGGACAGATACGCAGTATTTT.

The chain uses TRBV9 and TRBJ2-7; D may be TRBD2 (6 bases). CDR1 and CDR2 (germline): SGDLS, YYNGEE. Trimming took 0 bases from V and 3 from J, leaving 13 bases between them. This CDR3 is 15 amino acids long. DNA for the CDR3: TGTGCCAGCAGCGTAGATGGTAGCGGAAACTACGAGCAGTACTTC. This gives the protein CASSVDGSGNYEQYF.

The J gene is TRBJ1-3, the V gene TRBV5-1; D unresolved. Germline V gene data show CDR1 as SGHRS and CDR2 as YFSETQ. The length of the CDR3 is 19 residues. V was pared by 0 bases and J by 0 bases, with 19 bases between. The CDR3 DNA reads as TGCGCCAGCAGCTTGGCCCCCAATGGAGGCCTACGCTCTGGAAACACCATATATTTT. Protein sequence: CASSLAPNGGLRSGNTIYF.